This TCR beta chain appears in the sequencing data of a study of OX40 agonist ivuxolimab in advanced cancers. Study as a whole: Averaging roughly 60 years in age, with a range of roughly 20 to 90, the cohort was about 83% male. Partial response was recorded in three patients: one hepatocellular carcinoma and two cutaneous melanoma cases. General study points: With doses of 0.1-3.0 mg/kg, partial responders showed among the lowest clonal expansion.

Sequenced by immunoSEQ multiplex PCR; TCRdb stores in-frame clones only, minus some. The profile covers 22,000 or so clones, with 77% appearing a single time and 16% taken by the ten largest. In regard to this clone: Its cognate antigen is unknown.

The germline gives CDR1 SGDLS, CDR2 YYNGEE. Trimming cost V 0 bases and J 5 bases, with 8 bases left between them. The CDR3 runs to 13 residues. The sequences come from CD4+ or CD8+ T cells sorted from blood, collected in a trial of the OX40 agonist ivuxolimab. The chain uses TRBV9 and TRBJ1-1; weak D call: TRBD1 (5 bases). This clonotype was obtained from an adult with an advanced solid tumor such as melanoma, head and neck, liver or kidney cancer. In nucleotides, the CDR3 is TGTGCCAGCAGCGTAGGGGGGTTGACTGAAGCTTTCTTT. Its protein is CASSVGGLTEAFF. The variable domain in full, completed from reference TRBV9 and TRBJ1-1, reads DSGVTQTPKHLITATGQRVTLRCSPRSGDLSVYWYQQSLDQGLQFLIQYYNGEERAKGNILERFSAQQFPDLHSELNLSSLELGDSALYFCASSVGGLTEAFFGQGTRLTVV.